This T cell receptor (beta chain) comes out of a study of CD8 T cells in ankylosing spondylitis. Germline assignment: CDR1 KGHDR and CDR2 SFDVKD. CDR3 length equals 12 residues. V lost 5 bases, J lost 5 bases, and 5 bases lay in between. TCRdb recomputed calls from the 5' RACE reads with MiXCR, one row per CDR3 protein. The table shows under 300,000 distinct CDR3 sequences, with approximately 20% occurring only once. Sequencing input: blood, either unsorted or a sorted T cell fraction (not recorded which). The source is a male donor with ankylosing spondylitis or in good health (not recorded which). The gene calls are TRBV24-1 and TRBJ2-2; D unclear. CDR3 DNA sequence: TGTGCCACCAGTGCTTGGACCGGGGAGCTGTTTTTT. Amino acid sequence: CATSAWTGELFF.